Below are 12 T cell receptor beta chains sequenced from a single sample in a study of human T cells and chemical hapten exposure. TCRdb redid the calling of the RACE reads with MiXCR, one entry per CDR3 protein. The repertoire holds roughly 360,000 distinct CDR3 sequences, with roughly 4.8% as singletons. The sample's time point: patch test 1, 2 weeks after DPC sensitization. Treatment here: therapeutic diphenylcyclopropenone sensitization with weekly scalp DPC. The sequenced sample was whole blood, obtained in connection with sensitization to the hapten diphenylcyclopropenone (DPC). These receptors came from a woman in her 50s with alopecia areata. Some clones in this sample may be carry-over from other donors' samples.

This clonotype was seen many times. The chain uses TRBV7-8 and TRBJ1-5; D ambiguous. Germline CDR1 reads SGHVS; CDR2 reads FQNEAQ. Trimming removed 1 base at V and 6 bases at J, with 4 bases between. This CDR3 has 12 residues. The CDR3 protein is CASSLGVQPQHF. The CDR3 DNA sequence: TGTGCCAGCAGCTTAGGGGTTCAGCCCCAGCATTTT. Based on the CDR3 plus reference TRBV7-8 and TRBJ1-5, the full variable domain is GAGVSQSPRYKVAKRGQDVALRCDPISGHVSLFWYQQALGQGPEFLTYFQNEAQLDKSGLPSDRFFAERPEGSVSTLKIQRTQQEDSAVYLCASSLGVQPQHFGDGTRLSIL.

This clonotype was picked up many times. This chain links TRBV5-6 with TRBJ2-7, with unresolved D. Per germline, CDR1 SGHDT and CDR2 YYEEEE. The V and J ends lost 0 bases and 2 bases respectively, with 9 bases between them. CDR3 length equals 14 residues. This CDR3 reads CASSLVQPPYEQYF. CDR3 DNA: TGTGCCAGCAGCTTGGTACAGCCACCCTACGAGCAGTACTTC.

This clonotype was picked up a small number of times. The chain combines TRBV11-3 with TRBJ2-5; TRBD1 aligns across 10 bases. Germline V gene lookup returns CDR1 SGHNT and CDR2 YENEEA. The CDR3 loop spans 14 amino acids. J gave up 5 bases and V 5 bases, and 5 bases lay outside the gene matches. CDR3 sequence: CASSDRGQAETQYF. In DNA form, the CDR3 reads TGTGCCAGCAGCGACAGGGGGCAGGCCGAGACCCAGTACTTC.

Many counts were recorded for this clonotype. V and J are TRBV5-1 and TRBJ1-1, with D maybe TRBD1 (6 bases). Trimming stripped 4 bases from V and 9 bases from J, with 10 bases between. Germline V gene sequence: CDR1 SGHRS, CDR2 YFSETQ. The CDR3 loop spans 11 amino acids. The CDR3 bases are TGCGCCAGCAGCGCGGACAGCCAAGCTTTCTTT. Protein: CASSADSQAFF.

This clonotype was detected a few times. This chain connects TRBV25-1 to TRBJ2-3; 10 nucleotides agree with TRBD1. V was clipped by 3 bases and J by 4 bases; unmatched bases: 7. The CDR3 contains 16 residues. Germline CDR1 reads MGHDK; CDR2 reads SYGVNS. CDR3 residues: CASSEGQGNRADTQYF. In DNA, the CDR3 is TGTGCCAGCAGTGAGGGACAGGGGAATCGGGCAGATACGCAGTATTTT.

This chain links TRBV4-3 with TRBJ2-1, with D possibly being TRBD1 or TRBD2 (5 bases each). The CDR3 loop spans 15 amino acids. Trimming removed 0 bases at V and 5 bases at J, with 11 bases between. Germline CDR1 LGHNA, CDR2 YSLEER. The CDR3 region is CASSQDGTPNNEQFF. In DNA form, the CDR3 reads TGCGCCAGCAGCCAAGATGGGACCCCTAACAATGAGCAGTTCTTC.

This clonotype was detected many times. V is TRBV7-8 and J is TRBJ2-1; D not resolved. Germline loops: CDR1 SGHVS, CDR2 FQNEAQ. The length of the CDR3 is 13 residues. Trimming took 2 bases from V and 8 from J, leaving 10 bases between them. This CDR3 is CASSLRAYDEQFF. The CDR3 coding sequence is TGTGCCAGCAGCTTACGAGCGTACGATGAGCAGTTCTTC.

This clonotype was recorded many times. This rearrangement joins TRBV28 to TRBJ2-2; D gene ambiguous. V lost 0 bases and J lost 5, with 4 bases in between. In germline, CDR1 is MDHEN, CDR2 SYDVKM. The CDR3 sequence is 13 residues long. As DNA, the CDR3 is TGTGCCAGCAGTTTATGGGAGACCGGGGAGCTGTTTTTT. Translating it yields CASSLWETGELFF. The full variable domain, in which reference TRBV28 and TRBJ2-2 provide the parts outside the CDR3, is DVKVTQSSRYLVKRTGEKVFLECVQDMDHENMFWYRQDPGLGLRLIYFSYDVKMKEKGDIPEGYSVSREKKERFSLILESASTNQTSMYLCASSLWETGELFFGEGSRLTVL.

V gene TRBV5-1 combines with J gene TRBJ1-1; 7 bases map to TRBD1. Trimming at V came to 0 bases and at J to 2 bases, leaving 10 bases not matched to a gene. Germline V gene data show CDR1 as SGHRS and CDR2 as YFSETQ. The CDR3 extends over 17 amino acids. The DNA for the CDR3 is TGCGCCAGCAGCTTGGTTGGGCTGAGGGGGCTAAACACTGAAGCTTTCTTT. It yields the protein CASSLVGLRGLNTEAFF.

Ten or more counts support this clonotype. J is TRBJ1-2 and V is TRBV6-5, with a possible D match to TRBD1 (5 bases). The CDR3 sequence is 14 residues long. The V and J ends lost 6 bases and 2 bases respectively, with 13 bases between them. Germline CDR1 reads MNHEY; CDR2 reads SVGAGI. The CDR3 bases are TGTGCCAGCAGGCCCCGCAGGGCGAACTATGGCTACACCTTC. Translating gives CASRPRRANYGYTF.

This clonotype was detected many times. The gene calls are TRBV12-3 or TRBV12-4 and TRBJ1-2; tentatively, D is TRBD1 (6 bases). Trimming pared 0 bases from V and 8 bases from J, leaving 22 bases between. CDR3 length equals 17 residues. The CDR3 nucleotides read TGTGCCAGCAGTTTAGCCGACAGGCGCCGTCTTCCGGGGGGCTACACCTTC. Protein: CASSLADRRRLPGGYTF.

This clonotype occurred many times. The J gene is TRBJ1-1, the V gene TRBV14; unclear D gene. CDR3 length: 13 residues. V was trimmed by 0 bases and J by 6 bases, leaving 8 bases between them. CDR1 is SGHDN, CDR2 FVKESK, per germline. The CDR3 DNA reads TGTGCCAGCAGCCAAGATAAGAGGCCTGAAGCTTTCTTT. Its protein is CASSQDKRPEAFF.